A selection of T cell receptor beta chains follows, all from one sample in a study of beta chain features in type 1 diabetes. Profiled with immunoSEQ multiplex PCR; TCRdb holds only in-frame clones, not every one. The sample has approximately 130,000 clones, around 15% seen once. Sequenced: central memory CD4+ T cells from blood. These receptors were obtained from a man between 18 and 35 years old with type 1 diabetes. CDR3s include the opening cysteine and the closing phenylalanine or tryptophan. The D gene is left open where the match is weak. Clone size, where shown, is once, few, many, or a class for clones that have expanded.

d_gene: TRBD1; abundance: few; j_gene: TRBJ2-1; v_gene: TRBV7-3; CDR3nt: TGTGCCAGCAGCTTTGACAGGGGTCCCTACAATGAGCAGTTCTTC; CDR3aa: CASSFDRGPYNEQFF
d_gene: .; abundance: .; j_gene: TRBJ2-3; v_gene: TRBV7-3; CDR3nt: TGTGCCAGCAGCTCAGGGGCGGCTAGCACAGATACGCAGTATTTT; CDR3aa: CASSSGAASTDTQYF
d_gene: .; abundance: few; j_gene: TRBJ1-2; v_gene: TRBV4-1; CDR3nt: TGCGCCAGCAGCCAATCCGTTGGGCCGTATAACTATGGCTACACCTTC; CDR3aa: CASSQSVGPYNYGYTF
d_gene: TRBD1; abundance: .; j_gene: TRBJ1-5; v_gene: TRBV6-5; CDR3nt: TGTGCCAGCAGTCCGACAGGGGCGAACAATCAGCCCCAGCATTTT; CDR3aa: CASSPTGANNQPQHF
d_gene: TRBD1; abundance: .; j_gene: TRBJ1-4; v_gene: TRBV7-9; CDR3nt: TGTGCCAGCAGCCCCTTGAGGGGGCAAGGCGAAAAACTGTTTTTT; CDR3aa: CASSPLRGQGEKLFF
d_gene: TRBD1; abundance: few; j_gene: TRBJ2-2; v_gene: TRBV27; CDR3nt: TGTGCCAGCCGAATGGGGACAGGGGGAACCGGGGAGCTGTTTTTT; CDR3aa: CASRMGTGGTGELFF
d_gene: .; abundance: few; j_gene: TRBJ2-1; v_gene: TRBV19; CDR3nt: TGTGCCAGTAGTTTCGGCGGAAGCTCCTACAATGAGCAGTTCTTC; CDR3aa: CASSFGGSSYNEQFF
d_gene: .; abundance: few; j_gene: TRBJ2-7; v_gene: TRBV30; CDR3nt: TGTGCCTTAGGGGGTTCCTACGAGCAGTACTTC; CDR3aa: CALGGSYEQYF
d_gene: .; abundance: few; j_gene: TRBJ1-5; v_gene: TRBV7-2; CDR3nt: TGTGCCAGCAGCTTAGGTGGGTTAAGCAATCAGCCCCAGCATTTT; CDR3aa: CASSLGGLSNQPQHF
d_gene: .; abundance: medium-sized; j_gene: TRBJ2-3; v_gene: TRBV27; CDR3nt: TGTGCCAGCCGGGGAAGGACAGATACGCAGTATTTT; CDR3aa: CASRGRTDTQYF
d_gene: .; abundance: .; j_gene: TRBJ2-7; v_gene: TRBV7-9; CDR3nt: TGTGCCAGCAGCCCCAAGCCAGGGTTAGGGCTGAACGAGCAGTACTTC; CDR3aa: CASSPKPGLGLNEQYF
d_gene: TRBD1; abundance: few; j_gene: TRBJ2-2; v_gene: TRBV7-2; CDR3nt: TGTGCCAGCAGCCCTTACAGGGGAATGGGCGGGGAGCTGTTTTTT; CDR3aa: CASSPYRGMGGELFF
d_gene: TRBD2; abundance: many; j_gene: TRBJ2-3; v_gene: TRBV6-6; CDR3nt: TGTGCCAGCAACCAACTAGCGGATACGCAGTATTTT; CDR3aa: CASNQLADTQYF
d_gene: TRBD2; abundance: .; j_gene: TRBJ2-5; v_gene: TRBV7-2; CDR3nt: TGTGCCAGCAGCTTTCAGCGGGGGAATCAAGAGACCCAGTACTTC; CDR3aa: CASSFQRGNQETQYF
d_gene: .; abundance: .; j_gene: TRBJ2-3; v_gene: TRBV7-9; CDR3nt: TGTGCCAGCAGCCCGGACGTGGAGGCGACGCAGTATTTT; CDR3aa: CASSPDVEATQYF
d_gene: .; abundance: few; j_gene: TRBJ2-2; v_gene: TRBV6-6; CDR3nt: TGTGCCAGCAGTTCCCCCAGGGGAAACACCGGGGAGCTGTTTTTT; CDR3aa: CASSSPRGNTGELFF
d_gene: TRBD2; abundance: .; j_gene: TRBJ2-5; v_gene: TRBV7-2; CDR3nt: TGTGCCAGCAGCTTAGGGACTAGCGGGGGCCAAGAGACCCAGTACTTC; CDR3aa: CASSLGTSGGQETQYF
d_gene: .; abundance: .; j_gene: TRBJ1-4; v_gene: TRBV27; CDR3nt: TGTGCCAGCAGTTTATGGGGTGACTCTGAAAAACTGTTTTTT; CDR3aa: CASSLWGDSEKLFF
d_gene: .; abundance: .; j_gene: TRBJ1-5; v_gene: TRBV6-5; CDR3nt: TGTGCCAGCAGTTATGTCAGGGGAGGGCAGCCCCAGCATTTT; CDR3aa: CASSYVRGGQPQHF
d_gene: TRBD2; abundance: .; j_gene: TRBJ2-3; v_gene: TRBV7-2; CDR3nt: TGTGCCAGCAGCTTAAGTCGACTAGCGGGAGGAAGAGATACGCAGTATTTT; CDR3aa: CASSLSRLAGGRDTQYF
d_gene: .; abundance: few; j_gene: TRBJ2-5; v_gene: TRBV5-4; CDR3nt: TGTGCCAGCAGCACCCACGGGGGTGCACAGACCCAGTACTTC; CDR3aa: CASSTHGGAQTQYF
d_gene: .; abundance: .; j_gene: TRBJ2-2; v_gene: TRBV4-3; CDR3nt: TGCGCCAGCAGCCAAGGTCACGGGGAGCTGTTTTTT; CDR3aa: CASSQGHGELFF
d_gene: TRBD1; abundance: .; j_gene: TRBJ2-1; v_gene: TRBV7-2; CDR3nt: TGTGCCAGCAGCTCCCGGGACAGCATCTACAATGAGCAGTTCTTC; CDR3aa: CASSSRDSIYNEQFF
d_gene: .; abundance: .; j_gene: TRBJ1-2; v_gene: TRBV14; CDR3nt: TGTGCCAGCAGCCAAGGGACCAACTATGGCTACACCTTC; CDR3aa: CASSQGTNYGYTF
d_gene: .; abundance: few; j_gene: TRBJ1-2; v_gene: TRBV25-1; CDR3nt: TGTGCCAGCAGTGGGGAAGGACTGATCTATGGCTACACCTTC; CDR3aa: CASSGEGLIYGYTF
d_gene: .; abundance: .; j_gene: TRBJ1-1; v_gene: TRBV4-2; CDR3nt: TGTGCCAGCAGCCAGCCCCCGGGCACTGAAGCTTTCTTT; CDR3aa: CASSQPPGTEAFF
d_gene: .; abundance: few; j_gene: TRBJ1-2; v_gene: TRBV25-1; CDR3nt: TGTGCCAGCAGCAGGGCAGGGAATGGCTACACCTTC; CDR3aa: CASSRAGNGYTF
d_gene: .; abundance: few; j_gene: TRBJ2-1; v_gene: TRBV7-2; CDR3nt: TGTGCCAGCAGTTTTTTCACCGGGACACAGAATGAGCAGTTCTTC; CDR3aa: CASSFFTGTQNEQFF
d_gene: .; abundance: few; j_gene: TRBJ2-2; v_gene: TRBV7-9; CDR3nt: TGTGCCAGCAGCTTAGTCGACGGGGAGCTGTTTTTT; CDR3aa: CASSLVDGELFF
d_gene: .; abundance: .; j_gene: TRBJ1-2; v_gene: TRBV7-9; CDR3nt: TGTGCCAGCACCGGGACCGTCGGACGGGACTATGGCTACACCTTC; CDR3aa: CASTGTVGRDYGYTF
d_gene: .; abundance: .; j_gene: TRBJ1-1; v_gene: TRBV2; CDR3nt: TGTGCCAGCCTAAGACAGAGGCTGAACACTGAAGCTTTCTTT; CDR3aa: CASLRQRLNTEAFF